Presented here are 27 T cell receptor beta chains from one specimen sequenced in a study of T cell changes during pregnancy in multiple sclerosis. TCRdb's table, derived via immunoSEQ multiplex PCR, lists solely in-frame clones and lacks some. The sample yields about 79,000 clones, approximately 90% seen once. Sequenced material: CD4+ T cells from peripheral blood mononuclear cells, taken in the second trimester of pregnancy. The receptors originated from a female donor with multiple sclerosis, enrolled in a pregnancy study.

The chain recombines TRBV19 with TRBJ1-5, with D unresolved. The germline V gene encodes CDR1 LNHDA and CDR2 SQIVND (reference sequence). V lost 2 bases and J lost 0, with 8 bases in between. This CDR3 spans 15 amino acids. CDR3 sequence (DNA): TGTGCCAGTAGTATAAAGGCGGGTAGCAATCAGCCCCAGCATTTT. Protein product: CASSIKAGSNQPQHF.

V usage is TRBV6-5 and J usage is TRBJ2-3; 7 bases map to TRBD1. The germline CDR1 and CDR2 sequences are MNHEY and SVGAGI. This CDR3 has 14 amino acids. The V segment lost 6 bases and the J segment 2 bases; nucleotides outside the gene matches: 5. The CDR3 DNA reads TGTGCCAGCAGAGCCGGACAGGCCACAGATACGCAGTATTTT. Its translation is CASRAGQATDTQYF.

The genes are TRBV14 and TRBJ2-1; 11 bases line up with TRBD2. The CDR3 extends over 15 amino acids. From germline, CDR1 is SGHDN and CDR2 FVKESK. Trimming at V came to 5 bases and at J to 4 bases, leaving 4 bases not matched to a gene. The CDR3 coding sequence is TGTGCCAGCAGCGGGGGACTAGCGGTTTACAATGAGCAGTTCTTC. Residues: CASSGGLAVYNEQFF.

V gene TRBV2 combines with J gene TRBJ2-2; maybe TRBD1 (6 bases). Trimming took off 7 bases at V and 0 bases at J, with 24 bases between the two ends. Germline V gives CDR1 SNHLY, CDR2 FYNNEI. The CDR3 is 19 residues long. For the CDR3, the DNA is TGTGCCAGCACCGCCAGGCTGTTAACAGGGCTCACGAACACCGGGGAGCTGTTTTTT. Translated, it gives CASTARLLTGLTNTGELFF.

The gene calls are TRBV2 and TRBJ2-7; TRBD1 agrees at 9 bases. Germline CDR1 and CDR2: SNHLY and FYNNEI. Trimming removed 4 bases from V and 6 bases from J; junction bases left unmatched: 13. The length of the CDR3 is 16 residues. The CDR3 region has the DNA TGTGCCAGCAGTGTATTCCCCTTAACAGGGGGCGCCGAGCAGTACTTC. Translated, it gives CASSVFPLTGGAEQYF.

This clone was counted once. This rearrangement joins TRBV28 to TRBJ1-3, with 7 bases identical to TRBD1. Trimming cost V 8 bases and J 2 bases; bases outside gene matches: 9. Germline V lookup: CDR1 MDHEN, CDR2 SYDVKM. The CDR3 has 15 amino acids. The DNA of the CDR3 is TGTGCCAGCCGCCAGGAGGGGGCCGCTGGAAACACCATATATTTT. Translated: CASRQEGAAGNTIYF.

The chain links TRBV29-1 to TRBJ2-3; 8 nucleotides agree with TRBD2. CDR1 SQVTM and CDR2 ANQGSEA come from the germline V gene. The length of the CDR3 is 16 residues. V trimming: 0 bases; J trimming: 2 bases; junction bases outside the gene matches: 7. The CDR3: CSVEDRTSLNTDTQYF. The DNA of the CDR3 is TGCAGCGTTGAAGACCGGACTAGCCTCAACACAGATACGCAGTATTTT.

The chain couples TRBV6-1 to TRBJ2-1; the D gene is possibly TRBD2 (5 bases). CDR3 size: 13 residues. V was clipped by 3 bases and J by 8 bases, with 11 bases between them. Germline CDR1 and CDR2: MNHNS and SASEGT. The CDR3 reads CASSDSWGDEQFF. The CDR3, as DNA: TGTGCCAGCAGTGATTCTTGGGGAGATGAGCAGTTCTTC.

CDR3 nucleotide sequence: TGTGCCAGCCGGGACTACAGACACAATGAGCAGTTCTTC. Its protein product is CASRDYRHNEQFF. The genes are TRBV27 and TRBJ2-1; 7 bases are shared with TRBD2. The CDR3 length is 13 residues. From germline, CDR1 is MNHEY and CDR2 SMNVEV (reference sequence). V lost 8 bases, J lost 5 bases, and 6 bases stayed unmatched.

The chain uses TRBV20-1 and TRBJ2-3; D gene uncertain. V lost 7 bases and J lost 0, with 5 bases in between. CDR1 DFQATT and CDR2 SNEGSKA come from the germline V gene (reference sequence). This CDR3 has 11 amino acids. The CDR3 nucleotides are TGCAGTGTGACTAGCACAGATACGCAGTATTTT. Its translation is CSVTSTDTQYF.

The chain links TRBV19 to TRBJ2-1; TRBD2 agrees at 8 bases. Trimming at V came to 7 bases and at J to 10 bases, leaving 9 bases not matched to a gene. CDR3 size: 13 residues. Germline-derived CDR1 and CDR2 are LNHDA and SQIVND (reference sequence). CDR3 nucleotide sequence: TGTGCCAGTAATAGAGCGGGAGCTATGGAGCAGTTCTTC. This sequence encodes CASNRAGAMEQFF.

The genes are TRBV4-1 and TRBJ2-5; 12 bases match TRBD1. V was clipped by 2 bases and J by 5 bases; unmatched bases: 3. The CDR3 is 15 amino acids. The germline V gene has CDR1 MGHRA and CDR2 YSYEKL. The CDR3 is CASSQLGQGAETQYF. CDR3 nucleotides: TGCGCCAGCAGCCAATTGGGACAGGGGGCTGAGACCCAGTACTTC.

This chain joins TRBV5-4 and TRBJ2-3; D perhaps matches TRBD2 (5 bases). The CDR3 is 15 residues long. The ends were cut back, 0 bases at V and 11 bases at J, with 19 bases in the middle. CDR1 is SGHNT, CDR2 YYREEE, per germline (reference sequence). In DNA form, the CDR3 reads TGTGCCAGCAGCTTGGTCGGGCGGAGCGGTATCGGGCAGTATTTT. It specifies CASSLVGRSGIGQYF. Drawing the rest from reference TRBV5-4 and TRBJ2-3, the complete variable domain is ETGVTQSPTHLIKTRGQQVTLRCSSQSGHNTVSWYQQALGQGPQFIFQYYREEENGRGNFPPRFSGLQFPNYSSELNVNALELDDSALYLCASSLVGRSGIGQYFGPGTRLTVL.

J is TRBJ1-1 and V is TRBV28, with D perhaps TRBD1 (6 bases). This CDR3 contains 12 residues. Per the germline V gene, CDR1 is MDHEN and CDR2 is SYDVKM. V lost 2 bases and J lost 10, with 11 bases in between. In DNA, the CDR3 is TGTGCCAGCAGTTTAACAGGGTATGGAGCTTTCTTT. It specifies CASSLTGYGAFF. Variable domain in full (rest from reference TRBV28 and TRBJ1-1): DVKVTQSSRYLVKRTGEKVFLECVQDMDHENMFWYRQDPGLGLRLIYFSYDVKMKEKGDIPEGYSVSREKKERFSLILESASTNQTSMYLCASSLTGYGAFFGQGTRLTVV.

In its sample, this clone was seen once. V is TRBV6-6 and J is TRBJ2-3; TRBD2 aligns across 9 bases. V was clipped by 2 bases and J by 1 base; unmatched bases: 4. Germline loops: CDR1 MNHNY, CDR2 SVGAGI (reference sequence). This CDR3 has 16 amino acids. The CDR3 DNA reads TGTGCCAGCAGTTACGGAGCGGGAGGCCGCACAGATACGCAGTATTTT. Translating gives CASSYGAGGRTDTQYF.

This chain uses TRBV5-1 with TRBJ2-1; possible D gene TRBD1, 8 bases. The CDR3 consists of 15 residues. Germline values: CDR1 SGHRS, CDR2 YFSETQ. With 2 bases removed from V and 6 bases from J, the gap between germline ends came to 15 bases. In DNA, the CDR3 is TGCGCCAGCAGCTTCCACAGGGGGGGGTCCAATGAGCAGTTCTTC. Encoded protein: CASSFHRGGSNEQFF.

This chain links TRBV6-5 with TRBJ2-1; 8 bases match TRBD2. Germline trimming cut 5 bases from V and 7 bases from J; bases unmatched to any gene: 10. This CDR3 contains 15 residues. CDR1 and CDR2 from the germline V gene are MNHEY and SVGAGI. In DNA form, the CDR3 reads TGTGCCAGCAGTCAAAGCGGGAGTCAGTGGAATGAGCAGTTCTTC. The encoded protein is CASSQSGSQWNEQFF.

The chain uses TRBV5-4 and TRBJ2-1, with D perhaps matching TRBD2 (5 bases). The V and J ends lost 0 bases and 6 bases respectively, with 16 bases between them. The CDR3 contains 16 residues. CDR1 and CDR2 (germline): SGHNT, YYREEE (reference sequence). DNA of the CDR3: TGTGCCAGCAGCTTGGCGGCTAGCCCTACCGGCAATGAGCAGTTCTTC. The encoded protein is CASSLAASPTGNEQFF.

The chain carries TRBV9 and TRBJ2-7; 11 bases match TRBD2. Looked up from germline, CDR1 is SGDLS and CDR2 is YYNGEE. With V trimmed by 4 bases and J by 4 bases, 4 bases remained unmatched. This CDR3 has 14 amino acids. The CDR3 here is CASSPRTSGYEQYF. DNA for the CDR3: TGTGCCAGCAGCCCCCGGACTAGCGGGTACGAGCAGTACTTC.

CDR3 in amino acids: CATSRAAGEQYF. The CDR3 region has the DNA TGTGCCACCAGCAGAGCGGCGGGCGAGCAGTACTTC. The chain couples TRBV15 to TRBJ2-7, with TRBD2 as a possible D gene (5 bases). Trimming stripped 1 base from V and 6 bases from J, with 7 bases between. This CDR3 spans 12 amino acids. CDR1 is LNHNV and CDR2 is YYDKDF in the germline V gene (reference sequence).

The genes are TRBV15 and TRBJ1-5; D is perhaps TRBD1 (6 bases). This CDR3 spans 16 amino acids. Germline V CDR1 and CDR2: LNHNV, YYDKDF (reference sequence). V was cut by 2 bases and J by 2 bases, with 13 bases left in between. DNA of the CDR3: TGTGCCACCAGCAGATCCCGGGGGGGCGGCAATCAGCCCCAGCATTTT. This gives the protein CATSRSRGGGNQPQHF.

The chain combines TRBV9 with TRBJ1-5; TRBD1 is a possible D gene (5 bases). Germline CDR1 reads SGDLS; CDR2 reads YYNGEE. The CDR3 length is 15 residues. Deletions cut 3 bases from V and 0 bases from J, with 10 bases between. CDR3 protein: CASSASGYSNQPQHF. CDR3 nucleotide sequence: TGTGCCAGCAGCGCCTCAGGGTATAGCAATCAGCCCCAGCATTTT.

The chain recombines TRBV5-1 with TRBJ2-7, with D perhaps TRBD1 (6 bases). The V gene lost 4 bases and the J gene lost 0 bases, with 17 bases spanning the gap. The length of the CDR3 is 16 residues. Germline V gene sequence: CDR1 SGHRS, CDR2 YFSETQ. CDR3 DNA sequence: TGCGCCAGCAGCCAACTATCGACAGGTAGCTCCTACGAGCAGTACTTC. It encodes CASSQLSTGSSYEQYF.

The chain combines TRBV27 with TRBJ2-1; 13 bases are a match to TRBD2. Germline-derived CDR1 and CDR2 are MNHEY and SMNVEV (reference sequence). CDR3 length: 16 residues. V was clipped by 2 bases and J by 7 bases; unmatched bases: 5. The CDR3 sequence is CASSLRLAGGGNEQFF. CDR3 bases: TGTGCCAGCAGTTTAAGACTAGCGGGGGGAGGTAATGAGCAGTTCTTC.

This clone was recorded only once. V usage is TRBV28 and J usage is TRBJ1-5; TRBD1 agrees at 7 bases. V was clipped by 6 bases and J by 7 bases; unmatched bases: 6. Germline CDR1 MDHEN, CDR2 SYDVKM. The CDR3 is 13 amino acids. CDR3 sequence reads: CASRRQGWQPQHF. The DNA for the CDR3 is TGTGCCAGCAGAAGACAGGGTTGGCAGCCCCAGCATTTT. The variable domain in full, with the rest retrieved from reference TRBV28 and TRBJ1-5, is DVKVTQSSRYLVKRTGEKVFLECVQDMDHENMFWYRQDPGLGLRLIYFSYDVKMKEKGDIPEGYSVSREKKERFSLILESASTNQTSMYLCASRRQGWQPQHFGDGTRLSIL.

V is TRBV7-2 and J is TRBJ2-5, with D unclear. V lost 5 bases, J lost 5 bases, and 12 bases lay in between. The CDR3 covers 13 residues. The germline V gene has CDR1 SGHTA and CDR2 FQGNSA. As DNA, the CDR3 is TGTGCCAGCAGCCCCGCAATCCGGGAGACCCAGTACTTC. Translating it yields CASSPAIRETQYF.

The chain joins TRBV30 to TRBJ1-2, with D perhaps TRBD1 (5 bases). V was pared by 0 bases and J by 7 bases, with 6 bases between. The CDR3 covers 11 residues. Germline V CDR1 and CDR2: GTSNPN, SVGIG (reference sequence). CDR3 residues: CAWSVGVGYTF. The CDR3, as DNA: TGTGCCTGGAGTGTAGGGGTTGGCTACACCTTC.